A selection of T cell receptor beta chains follows, all from one sample in a study of CD8 T cells in ankylosing spondylitis. TCRdb reprocessed the 5' RACE reads via MiXCR and lists one record per CDR3 protein. The data hold roughly 440,000 distinct CDR3 sequences, with about 15% observed a single time. The sequencing input was blood, either unsorted or a sorted T cell fraction (not recorded which). The receptors stem from a male donor with ankylosing spondylitis. The conserved cysteine and the conserved F or W are not part of the CDR3 here.

CDR3 protein,V gene,J gene
ASSLDRPLEAF,TRBV5-1,TRBJ1-1
ASSLVGDNSPLH,TRBV28,TRBJ1-6
ASSLEPPGARNYEQY,TRBV5-1,TRBJ2-7
SVEGLAGAYYNEQF,TRBV29-1,TRBJ2-1
ASSFGRSQRNNSPLH,TRBV12-3/TRBV12-4,TRBJ1-6
ASSGRGAAGELF,TRBV11-2,TRBJ2-2
ASMGVDKTYEQY,TRBV6-1,TRBJ2-7
SALAGLGLNIQY,TRBV29-1,TRBJ2-4
ASSQVGTALGGYT,TRBV4-1,TRBJ1-2
ASSLGLVVSHEQF,TRBV28,TRBJ2-1
ASSDGTFSGNTIY,TRBV10-2,TRBJ1-3
SAQGERSGNTIY,TRBV20-1,TRBJ1-3
SVPGLAGNEQF,TRBV20-1,TRBJ2-1
ASTPRESSYEQY,TRBV2,TRBJ2-7
SVEIFERARDHYEQY,TRBV29-1,TRBJ2-7
ASSLRTAGGEQY,TRBV5-1,TRBJ2-7
ASSQDLGGGNEKLF,TRBV4-1,TRBJ1-4
ASSPGGYPVT,TRBV7-3,TRBJ2-3
ASSESAGTNSPLH,TRBV25-1,TRBJ1-6
ASSPRDTPNEKLF,TRBV5-1,TRBJ1-4
ASSFGSGNTIY,TRBV12-3/TRBV12-4,TRBJ1-3